One TCR beta chain is described in this entry. The antigen is undetermined. Clones were sequenced by immunoSEQ multiplex PCR, and TCRdb holds only the in-frame ones, with some missing. The sample includes tens of thousands of clones, approximately 80% seen only once; the top ten take roughly 12%. The data were taken from a study of T cell responses to AZD1222 COVID-19 vaccine. Overall study findings and caveats: Spike-spanning, vaccine-associated CD4 TCRs were dominant at 160-218 and 743-854. As reported, nearly half of all spike-specific TCRs target variant regions that are unmutated. Clonal diversity was possibly underestimated; the donors were predominantly white British and more often female.

CDR1 is ENHRY, CDR2 SYGVKD, per germline. CDR3 length: 13 residues. Trimming took 0 bases from V and 12 from J, leaving 12 bases between them. The sequence was collected from an adult in good health. The sequences come from peripheral blood, collected on day 0 of AZD1222 vaccination. The V call is TRBV10-3, the J call TRBJ2-4, with TRBD2 as a possible D gene (6 bases). The CDR3 DNA is TGTGCCATCAGTGAGTCGGCGGGAATAACTCAGTACTTC. Protein sequence: CAISESAGITQYF.